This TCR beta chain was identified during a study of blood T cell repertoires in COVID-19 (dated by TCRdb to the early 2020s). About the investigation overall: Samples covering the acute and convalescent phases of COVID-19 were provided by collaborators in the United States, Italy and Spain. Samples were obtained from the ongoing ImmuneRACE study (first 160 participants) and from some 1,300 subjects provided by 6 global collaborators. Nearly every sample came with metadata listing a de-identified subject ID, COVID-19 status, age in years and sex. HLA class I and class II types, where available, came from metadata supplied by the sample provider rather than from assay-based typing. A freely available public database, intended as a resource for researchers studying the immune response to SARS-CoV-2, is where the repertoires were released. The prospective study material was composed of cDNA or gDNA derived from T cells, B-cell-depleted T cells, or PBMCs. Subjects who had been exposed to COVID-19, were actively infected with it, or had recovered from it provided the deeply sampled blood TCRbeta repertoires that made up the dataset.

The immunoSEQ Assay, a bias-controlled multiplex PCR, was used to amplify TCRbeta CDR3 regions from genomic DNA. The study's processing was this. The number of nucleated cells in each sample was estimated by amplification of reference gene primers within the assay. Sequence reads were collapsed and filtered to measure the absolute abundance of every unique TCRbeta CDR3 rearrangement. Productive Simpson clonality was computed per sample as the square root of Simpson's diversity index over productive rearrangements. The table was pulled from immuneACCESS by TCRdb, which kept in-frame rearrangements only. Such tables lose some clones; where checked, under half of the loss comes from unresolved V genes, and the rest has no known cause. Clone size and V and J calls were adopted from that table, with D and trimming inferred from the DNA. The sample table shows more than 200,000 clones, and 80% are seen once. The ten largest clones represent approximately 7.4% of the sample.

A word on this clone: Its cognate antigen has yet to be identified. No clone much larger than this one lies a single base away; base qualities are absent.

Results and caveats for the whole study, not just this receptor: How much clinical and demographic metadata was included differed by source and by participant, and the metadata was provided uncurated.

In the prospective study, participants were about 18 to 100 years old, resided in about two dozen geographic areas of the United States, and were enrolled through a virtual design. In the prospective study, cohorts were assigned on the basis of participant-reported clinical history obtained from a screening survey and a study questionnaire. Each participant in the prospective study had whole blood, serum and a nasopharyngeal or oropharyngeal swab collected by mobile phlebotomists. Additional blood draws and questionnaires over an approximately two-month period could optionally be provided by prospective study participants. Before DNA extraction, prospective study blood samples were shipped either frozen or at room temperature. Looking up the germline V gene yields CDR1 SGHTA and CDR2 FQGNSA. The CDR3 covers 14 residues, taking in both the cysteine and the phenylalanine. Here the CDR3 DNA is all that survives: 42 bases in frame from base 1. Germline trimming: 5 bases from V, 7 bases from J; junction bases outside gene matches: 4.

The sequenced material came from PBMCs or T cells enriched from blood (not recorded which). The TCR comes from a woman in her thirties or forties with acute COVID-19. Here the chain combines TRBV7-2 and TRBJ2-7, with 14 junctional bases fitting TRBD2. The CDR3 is CASSPTSGRGEQYF. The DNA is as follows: TGTGCCAGCAGCCCGACTAGCGGGAGGGGGGAGCAGTACTTC.